This T cell receptor beta chain was identified in a study of CD8 T cells in Susac syndrome. Study background: Sequenced Susac syndrome patients included over five with active disease and 8 or 9 who were in remission. Blood was drawn from Susac syndrome patients while they were therapy-naive, on corticosteroids, or on intravenous immunoglobulin alone. Study results and limitations: The authors acknowledged that the study's TCR sequencing and HLA analysis involved relatively few individuals.

cDNA came from roughly 0.53 to 1 ug RNA primed by random hexamers. Using its own MiXCR run on the immunoSEQ multiplex PCR reads, TCRdb lists one record per CDR3 protein. The table records 150,000 to 200,000 distinct CDR3 sequences, more than 95% of them present only once. The germline gives CDR1 MDHEN, CDR2 SYDVKM. CDR3 length equals 14 residues. V gave up 4 bases and J gave up 0 bases, with 9 bases separating them. Concerning this clonotype itself: Its antigen is still unknown.

The V call is TRBV28, the J call TRBJ1-1; D is unclear. Sequencing used CD4+ T cells from PBMCs. The sequence derives from a human donor with Susac syndrome. CDR3 bases: TGTGCCAGCAGTTCCCCCAGTTTGAACACTGAAGCTTTCTTT. This gives the protein CASSSPSLNTEAFF.